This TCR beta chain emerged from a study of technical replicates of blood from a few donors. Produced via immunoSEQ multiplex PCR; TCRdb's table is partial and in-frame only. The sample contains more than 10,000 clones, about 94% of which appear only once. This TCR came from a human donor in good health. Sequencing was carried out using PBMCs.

CDR3 coding DNA: TGTGCCAGCAGTTACAGGTCGGACTATCCGCAGTATTTT. Protein sequence: CASSYRSDYPQYF. J is TRBJ2-3 and V is TRBV6-5, with D tentatively TRBD2 (6 bases). From germline, CDR1 is MNHEY and CDR2 SVGAGI. V lost 2 bases, J lost 10 bases, and 13 bases lay in between. There are 13 residues in the CDR3.